Presented here are 17 T cell receptor beta chains from one specimen sequenced in a study of blood T cell repertoires in COVID-19 (dated by TCRdb to about 2020). The library was generated by the immunoSEQ multiplex PCR assay. As stored in TCRdb, this immuneACCESS dataset retains in-frame rearrangements with V and J assigned. A fraction of the clones does not appear; measured against another copy, unresolved V genes explain less than half of the discrepancy, and the remainder lacks a known reason. This sample gives approximately 250,000 clones in total; around nine tenths of them show up just once. The top ten hold over 4% of the sample. The sample was PBMCs or T cells enriched from blood (not recorded which). All receptors derive from a woman aged 30 to 39 who had recovered from COVID-19.

This chain joins TRBV5-6 and TRBJ2-7, with D hard to call. The length of the CDR3 is 12 residues. V lost 0 bases, J lost 3 bases, and 4 bases lay in between. CDR1 is SGHDT and CDR2 is YYEEEE in the germline V gene. The CDR3 is CASSLASYEQYF. The DNA for the CDR3 is TGTGCCAGCAGCTTGGCCAGCTACGAGCAGTACTTC.

The J gene is TRBJ2-1, the V gene TRBV30; 9 nucleotides line up with TRBD2. The CDR3 spans 16 residues. Per germline, CDR1 GTSNPN and CDR2 SVGIG (reference sequence). The V segment lost 6 bases and the J segment 7 bases; nucleotides outside the gene matches: 16. DNA of the CDR3: TGTGCCTGCCCCCTGGGGGGGACTAGCCTGACAAATGAGCAGTTCTTC. The encoded protein is CACPLGGTSLTNEQFF.

The rearrangement uses TRBV19 and TRBJ1-4, with TRBD1 identical over 8 bases. From germline, CDR1 is LNHDA and CDR2 SQIVND (reference sequence). Trimming cost V 4 bases and J 5 bases; bases outside gene matches: 6. CDR3 length: 15 residues. The CDR3 DNA reads TGTGCCAGTAGTACCGGGACAGGCTTAAATGAAAAACTGTTTTTT. Its translation: CASSTGTGLNEKLFF.

The rearrangement joins TRBV19 to TRBJ2-5; 10 bases are shared with TRBD2. The germline CDR1 and CDR2 sequences are LNHDA and SQIVND (reference sequence). Trimming at V came to 5 bases and at J to 2 bases, leaving 5 bases not matched to a gene. CDR3 size: 15 residues. The CDR3 is CASSSFSGRQETQYF. CDR3 DNA sequence: TGTGCCAGTAGTTCTTTTAGCGGGAGGCAAGAGACCCAGTACTTC.

This clone is a singleton in its sample. The V and J genes are TRBV29-1 and TRBJ2-4, with D possibly matching TRBD2 (6 bases). CDR3 length: 11 residues. V was clipped by 3 bases and J by 8 bases, with 8 bases between them. The V gene's germline CDR1 is SQVTM and CDR2 ANQGSEA. CDR3 amino acids: CSVEWGDIQYF. The CDR3, as DNA: TGCAGCGTTGAGTGGGGGGACATTCAGTACTTC.

The rearrangement uses TRBV19 and TRBJ2-7; 11 nucleotides agree with TRBD2. Germline V gives CDR1 LNHDA, CDR2 SQIVND (reference sequence). V gave up 4 bases and J gave up 7 bases; unmatched junction bases: 12. The CDR3 sequence is 16 residues long. CDR3 DNA: TGTGCCAGTAGTAGATGGCTAGCGGGAGGTCTTGGGGAGCAGTACTTC. Protein: CASSRWLAGGLGEQYF.

The rearrangement links TRBV29-1 to TRBJ1-1; D possibly corresponds to TRBD1 (5 bases). This CDR3 is built from 12 residues. Germline-derived CDR1 and CDR2 are SQVTM and ANQGSEA. Deletions cut 5 bases from V and 0 bases from J, with 7 bases between. The CDR3 coding sequence is TGCAGCGTTAAACAGGTGAACACTGAAGCTTTCTTT. Its translation: CSVKQVNTEAFF.

V is TRBV4-2 and J is TRBJ2-3; maybe TRBD1 (5 bases). The germline CDR1 and CDR2 sequences are LGHNA and YNFKEQ. The CDR3 length is 16 residues. The V and J ends lost 0 bases and 8 bases respectively, with 18 bases between them. CDR3 residues: CASSQDRAGSKGTQYF. CDR3 nucleotides: TGTGCCAGCAGCCAAGATAGAGCAGGGTCCAAGGGTACGCAGTATTTT.

This chain connects TRBV7-2 to TRBJ1-2, with 10 bases fitting TRBD1. V lost 4 bases, J lost 2 bases, and 1 base stayed unmatched. Germline CDR1 and CDR2: SGHTA and FQGNSA. The CDR3 contains 14 residues. CDR3 coding DNA: TGTGCCAGCAGCTCGGACAGGGGGAACTATGGCTACACCTTC. Translating gives CASSSDRGNYGYTF.

This clone was observed a handful of times. The CDR3 protein is CASSLGTVDGYTF. Written as DNA, the CDR3 is TGTGCCAGCAGTTTAGGGACAGTAGATGGCTACACCTTC. This chain links TRBV12-3 or TRBV12-4 with TRBJ1-2, with TRBD1 as a possible D gene (6 bases). The V gene lost 1 base and the J gene lost 6 bases, with 9 bases spanning the gap. The CDR3 is made up of 13 amino acids.

This chain joins TRBV9 and TRBJ2-5, with D maybe TRBD1 (6 bases). Trimming pared 3 bases from V and 5 bases from J, leaving 17 bases between. CDR3 size: 15 residues. CDR1 is SGDLS, CDR2 YYNGEE, per germline. The CDR3 reads CASSAYNGQMETQYF. DNA for the CDR3: TGTGCCAGCAGCGCATACAATGGACAGATGGAGACCCAGTACTTC.

The chain carries TRBV7-3 and TRBJ1-1; D possibly corresponds to TRBD1 (6 bases). Germline V gene lookup returns CDR1 SGHTA and CDR2 FQGTGA. V dropped 1 base and J dropped 4 bases, with 16 bases sitting between them. The CDR3 loop spans 16 amino acids. The chain's CDR3 is CASSLNADSFSTEAFF. As DNA, the CDR3 is TGTGCCAGCAGCTTAAACGCGGACAGTTTTAGCACTGAAGCTTTCTTT.

This rearrangement joins TRBV5-5 to TRBJ1-3; TRBD1 might be the D (5 bases). Looked up from germline, CDR1 is SGHKS and CDR2 is YYEKEE (reference sequence). The CDR3 is made up of 16 amino acids. The germline V and J ends were trimmed by 0 bases and 0 bases, with 10 bases remaining between them. CDR3 region: CASSLAEGSSGNTIYF. The CDR3 nucleotides are TGTGCCAGCAGCTTGGCGGAGGGGAGCTCTGGAAACACCATATATTTT.

The chain employs TRBV6-5 and TRBJ1-2, with TRBD1 matching over 10 bases. CDR1 is MNHEY, CDR2 SVGAGI, per germline. CDR3 size: 13 residues. The J segment lost 6 bases and the V segment lost 6 bases, leaving 4 bases of the junction unmatched. DNA of the CDR3: TGTGCCAGCAGCCGGACAGGGGGGCATGGCTACACCTTC. Its translation: CASSRTGGHGYTF.

The chain is built from TRBV24-1 and TRBJ1-1; D gene ambiguous. From germline, CDR1 is KGHDR and CDR2 SFDVKD. V was clipped by 3 bases and J by 6 bases, with 10 bases between them. This CDR3 comprises 13 residues. The CDR3 loop reads CATSDAVEAEAFF. CDR3 coding DNA: TGTGCCACCAGTGATGCCGTGGAGGCTGAAGCTTTCTTT.

The chain joins TRBV4-2 to TRBJ1-4; D remains ambiguous. The V gene lost 8 bases and the J gene lost 1 base, with 5 bases spanning the gap. Germline lookup yields CDR1 LGHNA and CDR2 YNFKEQ. The CDR3 runs to 12 residues. CDR3 sequence (DNA): TGTGCCAGCTCCGGAACTAATGAAAAACTGTTTTTT. Translated: CASSGTNEKLFF.

The J gene is TRBJ2-1, the V gene TRBV28, with TRBD2 matching 7 bases. The germline V gene encodes CDR1 MDHEN and CDR2 SYDVKM. The ends lost 2 bases at V and 3 bases at J; junction bases unmatched: 7. The CDR3 loop spans 16 amino acids. The CDR3 DNA follows: TGTGCCAGCAGTTTACAGCGGGACTTCGGCTACAATGAGCAGTTCTTC. This sequence encodes CASSLQRDFGYNEQFF.